This T cell receptor (beta chain) was identified in a study of blood T cell repertoires in COVID-19. Study as a whole: COVID-19 samples, acute and convalescent, were from the United States, Italy and Spain.

Germline loops: CDR1 LGHNA, CDR2 YSLEER. The CDR3 consists of 17 residues. The junction had 8 bases not matched to a gene; V was cut back by 4 bases and J by 5 bases. Sequenced by immunoSEQ multiplex PCR; TCRdb stores in-frame clones only, minus some. The sample lists 150,000 to 180,000 clones, over 70% seen once, with 0.5% to 0.65% in the top ten. Sequencing was performed on peripheral blood. This TCR derives from a man aged 60 to 75 with acute or convalescent COVID-19. V is TRBV4-3 and J is TRBJ2-3; the match to TRBD2 covers 14 bases. The CDR3 sequence is CASSLGTSGGRGDTQYF. The CDR3 DNA reads as TGCGCCAGCAGCCTGGGGACTAGCGGGGGAAGGGGAGATACGCAGTATTTT.